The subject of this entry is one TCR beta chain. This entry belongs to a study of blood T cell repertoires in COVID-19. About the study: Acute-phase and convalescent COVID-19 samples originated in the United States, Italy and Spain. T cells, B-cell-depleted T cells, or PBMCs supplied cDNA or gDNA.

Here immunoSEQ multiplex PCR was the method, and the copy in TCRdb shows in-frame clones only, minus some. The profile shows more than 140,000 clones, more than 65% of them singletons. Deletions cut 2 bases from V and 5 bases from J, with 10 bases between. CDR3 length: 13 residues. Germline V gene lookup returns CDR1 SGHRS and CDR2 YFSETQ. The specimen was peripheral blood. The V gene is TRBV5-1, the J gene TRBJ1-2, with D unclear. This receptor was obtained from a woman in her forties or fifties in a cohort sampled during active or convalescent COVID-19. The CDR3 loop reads CASSFGSTYGYTF. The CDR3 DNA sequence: TGCGCCAGCAGCTTCGGGAGCACATATGGCTACACCTTC. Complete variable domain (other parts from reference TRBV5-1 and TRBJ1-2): KAGVTQTPRYLIKTRGQQVTLSCSPISGHRSVSWYQQTPGQGLQFLFEYFSETQRNKGNFPGRFSGRQFSNSRSEMNVSTLELGDSALYLCASSFGSTYGYTFGSGTRLTVV.